Below are 5 T cell receptor beta chains sequenced from a single sample in a study of molecular identifiers for immune sequencing clone quantification. TCRdb passed the PCR reads through MiXCR, listing each CDR3 protein once. This table has about half a million distinct CDR3 sequences, around 23% appearing once. Material for sequencing was naive CD8+ T cells from blood, with Jurkat cell RNA spiked in. Subset reported: FACS-sorted CD8+CD4-CCR7+CD45RA+ naive T cells. These receptors all come from a human donor in good health. Some libraries in this study had Jurkat cell RNA spiked in.

The chain carries TRBV5-1 and TRBJ2-2, with TRBD1 matching 9 bases. Germline V CDR1 and CDR2: SGHRS, YFSETQ. Trimming at V came to 0 bases and at J to 7 bases, leaving 7 bases not matched to a gene. This CDR3 is built from 16 residues. CDR3 sequence (DNA): TGCGCCAGCAGCTTGGCCGAGACAGGGGGAATCGGGGAGCTGTTTTTT. Translated, it gives CASSLAETGGIGELFF.

This chain joins TRBV10-3 and TRBJ1-3; no clear D. The CDR3 has 11 residues. Germline V gene lookup returns CDR1 ENHRY and CDR2 SYGVKD. V gave up 9 bases and J gave up 2 bases, with 5 bases separating them. CDR3 DNA: TGTGCCATATTGGCTGGAAACACCATATATTTT. This gives the protein CAILAGNTIYF.

On this clonotype: This may arise from a read error, as a much more abundant clone is one base away. The chain recombines TRBV27 with TRBJ1-1; no reliable D call. The germline gives CDR1 MNHEY, CDR2 SMNVEV (reference sequence). The CDR3 has 12 residues. The V and J ends lost 11 bases and 7 bases respectively, with 17 bases between them. CDR3 amino acids: CASEWGSGEAFF. CDR3 in DNA: TGTGCCTCCGAGTGGGGAAGCGGTGAAGCTTTCTTT.

The genes are TRBV5-8 and TRBJ2-7; a possible D gene is TRBD1 (6 bases). The CDR3 spans 14 residues. Germline CDR1 and CDR2: SGHTS and YDEGEE. The V and J ends lost 6 bases and 2 bases respectively, with 15 bases between them. CDR3: CASNFPQGPYEQYF. CDR3 DNA sequence: TGTGCCAGCAACTTCCCACAGGGCCCCTACGAGCAGTACTTC.

This clonotype was detected only a few times. The genes are TRBV5-5 and TRBJ1-1; no definite D call. Germline V gives CDR1 SGHKS, CDR2 YYEKEE (reference sequence). CDR3 length: 15 residues. Trimming shortened V by 0 bases and J by 4 bases, and 13 bases separated the two germline ends. For the CDR3, the DNA is TGTGCCAGCAGCTTGGCCGGCAGTTGGGGCACTGAAGCTTTCTTT. Translation gives CASSLAGSWGTEAFF.